This TCR beta chain was retrieved from a study of blood T cell repertoires in COVID-19. Study overall: COVID-19 samples, acute and convalescent, were from the United States, Italy and Spain.

Using immunoSEQ multiplex PCR, the repertoire was profiled, and TCRdb retains in-frame clones only, with some absent. The sample lists roughly 190,000 clones; about 88% were seen once. CDR1 ENHRY and CDR2 SYGVKD come from the germline V gene. J lost 9 bases, V lost 2 bases, and 5 bases had no gene match. The CDR3 is 15 amino acids. The source material was peripheral blood. The genes are TRBV10-3 and TRBJ2-1, with 12 bases that match TRBD2. This receptor was identified in a middle-aged woman who had recovered from COVID-19. CDR3 in DNA: TGTGCCATCAGTGAGCGGACTAGCGGGAACGGTGAGCAGTTCTTC. Amino acid sequence: CAISERTSGNGEQFF.